Listed below are T cell receptor beta chains from one sample, sequenced in a study of Graves' ophthalmopathy and Graves' hyperthyroidism. TCRdb re-derived calls from the multiplex PCR reads in MiXCR, one entry per CDR3 protein. This table holds a few hundred thousand distinct CDR3 sequences, 17% found once. The source material was peripheral blood. Source of these receptors: an adult woman with stable Graves' hyperthyroidism. CDR3s include the opening cysteine and the closing phenylalanine or tryptophan. Fields, in order: clone size, V gene, CDR3 length, D gene, J gene, CDR3 protein, CDR3 DNA. A D gene is named only where the DNA matches it firmly. Where a row states a size, it is once, few, many or the class of an expanded clone; other rows omit it.

size: many
V: TRBV9
length: 15
D: TRBD1
J: TRBJ2-5
CDR3: CASSDDRGPGETQYF
DNA: TGTGCCAGCAGCGACGACAGGGGGCCGGGGGAGACCCAGTACTTC

size: few
V: TRBV19
length: 15
D: -
J: TRBJ2-7
CDR3: CASSASRGSSYEQYF
DNA: TGTGCCAGTAGTGCTTCGCGGGGATCCTCCTACGAGCAGTACTTC

size: many
V: TRBV30
length: 12
D: -
J: TRBJ1-2
CDR3: CAWSKVTYGYTF
DNA: TGTGCCTGGAGTAAGGTAACCTATGGCTACACCTTC

size: many
V: TRBV12-3/TRBV12-4
length: 16
D: TRBD1
J: TRBJ2-7
CDR3: CASSPKSGTGSYEQYF
DNA: TGTGCCAGCAGCCCGAAGTCCGGGACAGGCTCCTACGAGCAGTACTTC

size: many
V: TRBV12-3/TRBV12-4
length: 18
D: TRBD2
J: TRBJ2-7
CDR3: CASSLGAMIAGGPFEQYF
DNA: TGTGCCAGCAGTTTAGGGGCTATGATAGCGGGAGGGCCTTTCGAGCAGTACTTC

size: -
V: TRBV4-1
length: 17
D: -
J: TRBJ2-6
CDR3: CASSQGRGVSGANVLTF
DNA: TGCGCCAGCAGCCAAGGGCGAGGGGTCTCTGGGGCCAACGTCCTGACTTTC

size: many
V: TRBV12-3/TRBV12-4
length: 14
D: -
J: TRBJ2-7
CDR3: CASSFDGTSYEQYF
DNA: TGTGCCAGCAGTTTCGACGGTACTTCCTACGAGCAGTACTTC

size: many
V: TRBV7-2
length: 14
D: -
J: TRBJ1-5
CDR3: CASSLNRVDQPQHF
DNA: TGTGCCAGCAGCTTAAACAGGGTCGATCAGCCCCAGCATTTT

size: many
V: TRBV29-1
length: 14
D: TRBD2
J: TRBJ2-7
CDR3: CSVVGSGNPYEQYF
DNA: TGCAGCGTTGTAGGTAGCGGGAACCCCTACGAGCAGTACTTC

size: -
V: TRBV4-2
length: 15
D: TRBD2
J: TRBJ2-7
CDR3: CASSQEKREGDEQYF
DNA: TGTGCCAGCAGCCAAGAGAAGCGGGAGGGCGACGAGCAGTACTTC

size: many
V: TRBV12-3/TRBV12-4
length: 12
D: -
J: TRBJ1-1
CDR3: CASSYRTTEAFF
DNA: TGTGCCAGCAGCTACAGAACAACCGAAGCTTTCTTT

size: few
V: TRBV11-1
length: 17
D: TRBD1
J: TRBJ1-2
CDR3: CASSLPRSDRDRGGYTF
DNA: TGTGCCAGCAGCTTACCCCGTTCTGACAGGGACAGGGGAGGCTACACCTTC

size: many
V: TRBV29-1
length: 13
D: -
J: TRBJ2-7
CDR3: CSVEMGGFYEQYF
DNA: TGCAGCGTTGAAATGGGTGGCTTTTACGAGCAGTACTTC

size: many
V: TRBV28
length: 15
D: -
J: TRBJ2-7
CDR3: CASSFRGELPYEQYF
DNA: TGTGCCAGCAGTTTTCGCGGGGAGCTACCCTACGAGCAGTACTTC

size: few
V: TRBV28
length: 15
D: -
J: TRBJ1-2
CDR3: CASSSIRSDNYGYTF
DNA: TGTGCCAGCAGTTCGATCAGATCCGATAACTATGGCTACACCTTC

size: many
V: TRBV7-2
length: 15
D: -
J: TRBJ1-5
CDR3: CASSPRKDNNQPQHF
DNA: TGTGCCAGCAGCCCCCGTAAGGACAACAATCAGCCCCAGCATTTT

size: many
V: TRBV27
length: 15
D: -
J: TRBJ2-2
CDR3: CASSLTRGNTGELFF
DNA: TGTGCCAGCAGTTTGACCCGCGGGAACACCGGGGAGCTGTTTTTT

size: many
V: TRBV2
length: 14
D: TRBD1
J: TRBJ2-7
CDR3: CASNRPGQVYEQYF
DNA: TGTGCCAGCAACCGACCGGGACAGGTATACGAGCAGTACTTC

size: -
V: TRBV20-1
length: 14
D: TRBD1
J: TRBJ2-5
CDR3: CSARRGDSQETQYF
DNA: TGCAGTGCTAGGAGAGGGGACAGCCAAGAGACCCAGTACTTC

size: many
V: TRBV7-2
length: 12
D: -
J: TRBJ1-5
CDR3: CASRARGEPQHF
DNA: TGTGCCAGCAGGGCCAGGGGTGAGCCCCAGCATTTT

size: many
V: TRBV7-9
length: 16
D: -
J: TRBJ2-1
CDR3: CASSPPFGPARNEQFF
DNA: TGTGCCAGCAGCCCGCCGTTCGGGCCAGCCCGAAATGAGCAGTTCTTC

size: many
V: TRBV5-6
length: 14
D: TRBD1
J: TRBJ2-7
CDR3: CASRRPGQAYEQYF
DNA: TGTGCCAGCAGGCGACCGGGACAGGCCTACGAGCAGTACTTC

size: many
V: TRBV2
length: 15
D: -
J: TRBJ2-7
CDR3: CASRDSRQSSYEQYF
DNA: TGTGCCAGCAGGGACTCACGACAAAGCTCCTACGAGCAGTACTTC

size: -
V: TRBV11-1
length: 16
D: -
J: TRBJ1-1
CDR3: CASSSVSAGGDTEAFF
DNA: TGTGCCAGCAGCTCCGTGTCGGCCGGAGGTGACACTGAAGCTTTCTTT

size: -
V: TRBV4-2
length: 16
D: TRBD2
J: TRBJ2-7
CDR3: CASSQRTSGDPYEQYF
DNA: TGTGCCAGCAGCCAGCGGACTAGCGGAGACCCCTACGAGCAGTACTTC

size: -
V: TRBV11-3
length: 16
D: TRBD2
J: TRBJ2-5
CDR3: CASSLGTDTSGETQYF
DNA: TGTGCCAGCAGCTTAGGAACAGATACTAGCGGGGAGACCCAGTACTTC

size: many
V: TRBV11-2
length: 15
D: TRBD2
J: TRBJ2-7
CDR3: CASGKSSGPTYEQYF
DNA: TGTGCCAGCGGCAAAAGTAGCGGGCCGACCTACGAGCAGTACTTC

size: many
V: TRBV12-3/TRBV12-4
length: 13
D: -
J: TRBJ2-5
CDR3: CASSPEWGETQYF
DNA: TGTGCCAGCAGCCCGGAATGGGGTGAGACCCAGTACTTC